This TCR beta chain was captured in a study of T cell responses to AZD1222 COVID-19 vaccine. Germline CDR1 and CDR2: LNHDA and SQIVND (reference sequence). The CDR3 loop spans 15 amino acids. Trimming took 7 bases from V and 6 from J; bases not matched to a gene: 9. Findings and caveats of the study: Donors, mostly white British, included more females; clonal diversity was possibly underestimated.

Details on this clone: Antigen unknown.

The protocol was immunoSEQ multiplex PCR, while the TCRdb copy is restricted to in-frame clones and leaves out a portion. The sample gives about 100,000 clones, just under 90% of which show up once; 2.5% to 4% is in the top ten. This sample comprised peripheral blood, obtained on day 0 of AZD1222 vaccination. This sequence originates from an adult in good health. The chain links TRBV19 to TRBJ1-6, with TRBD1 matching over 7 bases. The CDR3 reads CASTRTGAGNSPLHF. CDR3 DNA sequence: TGTGCCAGTACCCGAACAGGGGCCGGTAATTCACCCCTCCACTTT. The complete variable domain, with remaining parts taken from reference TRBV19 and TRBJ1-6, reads DGGITQSPKYLFRKEGQNVTLSCEQNLNHDAMYWYRQDPGQGLRLIYYSQIVNDFQKGDIAEGYSVSREKKESFPLTVTSAQKNPTAFYLCASTRTGAGNSPLHFGNGTRLTVT.